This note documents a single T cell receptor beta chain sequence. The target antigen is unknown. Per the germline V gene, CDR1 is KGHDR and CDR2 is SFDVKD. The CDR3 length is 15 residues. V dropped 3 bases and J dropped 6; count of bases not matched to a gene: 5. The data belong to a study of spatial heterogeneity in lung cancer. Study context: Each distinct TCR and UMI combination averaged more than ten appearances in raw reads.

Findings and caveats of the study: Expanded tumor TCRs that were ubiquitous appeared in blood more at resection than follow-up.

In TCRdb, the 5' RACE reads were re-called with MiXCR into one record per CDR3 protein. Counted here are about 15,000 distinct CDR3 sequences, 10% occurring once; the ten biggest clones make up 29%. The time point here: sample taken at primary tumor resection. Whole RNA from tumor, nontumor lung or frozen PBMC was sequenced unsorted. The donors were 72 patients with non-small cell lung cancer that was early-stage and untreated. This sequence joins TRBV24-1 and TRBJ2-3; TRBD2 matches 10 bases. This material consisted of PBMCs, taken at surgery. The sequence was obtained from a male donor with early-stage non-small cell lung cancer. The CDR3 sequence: CATSDRAGGPDTQYF. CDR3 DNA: TGTGCCACCAGTGATCGAGCGGGGGGGCCGGATACGCAGTATTTT.